The 20 T cell receptor beta chains below were found in one sample sequenced in a study of shared clonotypes between healthy human individuals. Sequencing was performed with immunoSEQ multiplex PCR; in TCRdb, only in-frame clones are kept and a portion is missing. The sample yields 550,000 to 750,000 clones, 90% to 95% seen once. Selected positively for CCR7 and CD45RO-negative, naive CD8 cells excluded terminally differentiated effector memory CD45RA+ cells. Sequenced material: naive CD8+ T cells sorted from blood. All receptors come from a man aged 25 to 45 in good health.

The rearrangement uses TRBV2 and TRBJ2-5; 11 nucleotides match TRBD2. The CDR3 is 17 amino acids. The ends lost 2 bases at V and 2 bases at J; junction bases unmatched: 7. CDR1 SNHLY and CDR2 FYNNEI come from the germline V gene. CDR3 nucleotides: TGTGCCAGCAGTGAACTCGGGGGACTAGCGGCTCAAGAGACCCAGTACTTC. As protein: CASSELGGLAAQETQYF. The full variable domain, with the rest looked up from reference TRBV2 and TRBJ2-5, is EPEVTQTPSHQVTQMGQEVILRCVPISNHLYFYWYRQILGQKVEFLVSFYNNEISEKSEIFDDQFSVERPDGSNFTLKIRSTKLEDSAMYFCASSELGGLAAQETQYFGPGTRLLVL.

For this clone: The sample holds other DNA sequences that translate to the same CDR3. The genes are TRBV4-1 and TRBJ2-1; D remains unclear. With 4 bases removed from V and 4 bases from J, the gap between germline ends came to 2 bases. The CDR3 consists of 11 residues. Germline-derived CDR1 and CDR2 are MGHRA and YSYEKL. The CDR3 loop reads CASSLYNEQFF. The CDR3, as DNA: TGCGCCAGCAGCCTTTACAATGAGCAGTTCTTC.

This sequence joins TRBV4-2 and TRBJ1-2; no firm D call. CDR3 length: 15 amino acids. The germline gives CDR1 LGHNA, CDR2 YNFKEQ. V lost 5 bases to trimming and J lost 7 bases, with 20 bases between them. Here the CDR3 DNA reads TGTGCCAGCAGCTTGGTTAGGGCGTCGGAGGGTGGCTACACCTTC. Its translation: CASSLVRASEGGYTF.

This clone was recorded once. The chain uses TRBV7-9 and TRBJ1-1, with unresolved D. V was cut by 6 bases and J by 0 bases, with 5 bases left in between. Germline V gene sequence: CDR1 SEHNR, CDR2 FQNEAQ (reference sequence). CDR3 length equals 12 residues. In DNA, the CDR3 is TGTGCCAGCAGTGGACTGAACACTGAAGCTTTCTTT. Its protein product is CASSGLNTEAFF.

This sequence joins TRBV7-9 and TRBJ1-2; D is ambiguous. This CDR3 spans 15 amino acids. Germline V gene lookup returns CDR1 SEHNR and CDR2 FQNEAQ (reference sequence). V gave up 4 bases and J gave up 3 bases, with 15 bases separating them. The CDR3 spells CASSSQVPSDYGYTF. The CDR3 DNA reads as TGTGCCAGCAGCTCCCAAGTCCCGTCTGACTATGGCTACACCTTC.

The chain joins TRBV27 to TRBJ2-7; D may be TRBD1 (6 bases). Germline V gene sequence: CDR1 MNHEY, CDR2 SMNVEV (reference sequence). The CDR3 is 14 residues long. The V end was cut by 0 bases, the J end by 3 bases, with 9 bases between. CDR3 region: CASSLSRGRYEQYF. As DNA, the CDR3 is TGTGCCAGCAGTTTATCCAGGGGTCGCTACGAGCAGTACTTC.

V and J are TRBV4-1 and TRBJ2-7, with D tentatively TRBD2 (6 bases). With 0 bases removed from V and 2 bases from J, the gap between germline ends came to 14 bases. In germline, CDR1 is MGHRA, CDR2 YSYEKL. This CDR3 spans 16 amino acids. The DNA of the CDR3 is TGCGCCAGCAGCCAAGATGGGAGCGGGTCCGCCTACGAGCAGTACTTC. It specifies CASSQDGSGSAYEQYF.

The chain links TRBV5-5 to TRBJ2-7, with 11 bases identical to TRBD2. V lost 3 bases, J lost 4 bases, and 6 bases stayed unmatched. The CDR3 is 15 residues long. Germline V gene data show CDR1 as SGHKS and CDR2 as YYEKEE (reference sequence). CDR3 protein: CASSYGTSGRYEQYF. CDR3 sequence (DNA): TGTGCCAGCAGCTACGGGACTAGCGGCAGATACGAGCAGTACTTC.

CDR3 region: CASSVGTVLSTNTGELFF. For the CDR3, the DNA is TGTGCCAGCAGCGTAGGGACAGTTCTTTCTACGAACACCGGGGAGCTGTTTTTT. The gene calls are TRBV7-9 and TRBJ2-2, with 7 bases that match TRBD1. Germline trimming cut 5 bases from V and 0 bases from J; bases unmatched to any gene: 12. Looked up from germline, CDR1 is SEHNR and CDR2 is FQNEAQ (reference sequence). The CDR3 has 18 residues.

This chain's CDR3 is CADGALTGAFYGYTF. The CDR3 coding sequence is TGTGCAGATGGGGCCCTGACAGGGGCCTTCTATGGCTACACCTTC. The chain carries TRBV6-1 and TRBJ1-2, with 8 nucleotides matching TRBD1. The CDR3 spans 15 residues. The V gene's germline CDR1 is MNHNS and CDR2 SASEGT.

The sample holds a few counts of this clone. The CDR3 nucleotides read TGTGCCATCAGTGGGGGGGATGGCTACACCTTC. Its translation is CAISGGDGYTF. V usage is TRBV10-3 and J usage is TRBJ1-2, with D possibly TRBD1 on 5 matching bases. Germline assignment: CDR1 ENHRY and CDR2 SYGVKD. The CDR3 runs 11 residues. V was cut by 4 bases and J by 6 bases, with 6 bases left in between.

The chain employs TRBV27 and TRBJ2-7; 7 bases fit TRBD1. The CDR3 has 16 amino acids. The germline gives CDR1 MNHEY, CDR2 SMNVEV (reference sequence). V lost 3 bases, J lost 4 bases, and 12 bases stayed unmatched. This chain's CDR3 is CASSFSTGETDYEQYF. The DNA of the CDR3 is TGTGCCAGCAGTTTTTCAACAGGGGAGACTGATTACGAGCAGTACTTC.

This chain connects TRBV18 to TRBJ2-5, with D possibly matching TRBD2 (5 bases). CDR3 length: 17 residues. V shed 1 base and J shed 5 bases, with 20 bases lying between them. Germline V lookup: CDR1 KGHSH, CDR2 LQKENI. In DNA form, the CDR3 reads TGTGCCAGCTCACCACAAAGAAGTGCTGTCTGGAGGGAGACCCAGTACTTC. This encodes CASSPQRSAVWRETQYF.

CDR3 region: CASSGTEETQYF. The DNA of the CDR3 is TGTGCCAGCAGCGGGACAGAAGAGACCCAGTACTTC. The chain joins TRBV2 to TRBJ2-5; 7 positions match TRBD1. The germline gives CDR1 SNHLY, CDR2 FYNNEI. V lost 6 bases and J lost 3; bases outside the gene matches: 1. This CDR3 has 12 amino acids.

The rearrangement links TRBV11-2 to TRBJ2-7, with 11 positions matching TRBD2. The trim removed 4 bases at V and 3 bases at J, leaving 17 bases unmatched. The CDR3 length is 19 residues. The germline V gene encodes CDR1 SGHAT and CDR2 FQNNGV. CDR3 in amino acids: CASSSLPGTSGDGDYEQYF. The CDR3 DNA follows: TGTGCCAGCAGCTCACTACCCGGGACTAGCGGAGATGGGGACTACGAGCAGTACTTC.

The chain combines TRBV27 with TRBJ2-7, with 7 bases aligning to TRBD2. Trimming removed 5 bases from V and 3 bases from J; junction bases left unmatched: 4. The CDR3 spans 13 residues. Germline lookup yields CDR1 MNHEY and CDR2 SMNVEV (reference sequence). The CDR3 DNA reads TGTGCCAGCAGTAGCGGGACTATCTACGAGCAGTACTTC. Translating gives CASSSGTIYEQYF.

This clone was seen once. The J gene is TRBJ2-7, the V gene TRBV27; D may be TRBD2 (6 bases). V was pared by 5 bases and J by 1 base, with 21 bases between. CDR3 length: 17 amino acids. CDR1 and CDR2 from the germline V gene are MNHEY and SMNVEV (reference sequence). CDR3 amino acids: CASSLDSSGGFSYEQYF. The CDR3 region has the DNA TGTGCCAGCAGTCTAGACAGCAGTGGAGGGTTTTCCTACGAGCAGTACTTC.

This chain links TRBV4-1 with TRBJ2-2, with 10 bases matching TRBD2. The V segment lost 4 bases and the J segment 4 bases; nucleotides outside the gene matches: 9. The CDR3 is 17 residues long. CDR1 and CDR2 from the germline V gene are MGHRA and YSYEKL. CDR3 in amino acids: CASSLILAGVSTGELFF. In DNA, the CDR3 is TGCGCCAGCAGCCTAATTCTAGCGGGAGTTAGCACCGGGGAGCTGTTTTTT.

The chain links TRBV27 to TRBJ1-2; D call uncertain. The V end lost 3 bases, the J end lost 6 bases, and 14 bases lay between the germline ends. The CDR3 runs 14 residues. Germline CDR1 reads MNHEY; CDR2 reads SMNVEV (reference sequence). CDR3 protein: CASSFIGSSNGYTF. CDR3 nucleotide sequence: TGTGCCAGCAGTTTCATAGGGTCGAGTAATGGCTACACCTTC.

This clone was recorded only once. In DNA form, the CDR3 reads TGTGCCAGCAACGAGGGGCAGTTGACAGATACGCAGTATTTT. This codes for CASNEGQLTDTQYF. This chain uses TRBV9 with TRBJ2-3; D may correspond to TRBD1 or TRBD2 (5 bases each). Germline loops: CDR1 SGDLS, CDR2 YYNGEE. Trimming shortened V by 6 bases and J by 3 bases, and 14 bases separated the two germline ends. CDR3 length: 14 residues.